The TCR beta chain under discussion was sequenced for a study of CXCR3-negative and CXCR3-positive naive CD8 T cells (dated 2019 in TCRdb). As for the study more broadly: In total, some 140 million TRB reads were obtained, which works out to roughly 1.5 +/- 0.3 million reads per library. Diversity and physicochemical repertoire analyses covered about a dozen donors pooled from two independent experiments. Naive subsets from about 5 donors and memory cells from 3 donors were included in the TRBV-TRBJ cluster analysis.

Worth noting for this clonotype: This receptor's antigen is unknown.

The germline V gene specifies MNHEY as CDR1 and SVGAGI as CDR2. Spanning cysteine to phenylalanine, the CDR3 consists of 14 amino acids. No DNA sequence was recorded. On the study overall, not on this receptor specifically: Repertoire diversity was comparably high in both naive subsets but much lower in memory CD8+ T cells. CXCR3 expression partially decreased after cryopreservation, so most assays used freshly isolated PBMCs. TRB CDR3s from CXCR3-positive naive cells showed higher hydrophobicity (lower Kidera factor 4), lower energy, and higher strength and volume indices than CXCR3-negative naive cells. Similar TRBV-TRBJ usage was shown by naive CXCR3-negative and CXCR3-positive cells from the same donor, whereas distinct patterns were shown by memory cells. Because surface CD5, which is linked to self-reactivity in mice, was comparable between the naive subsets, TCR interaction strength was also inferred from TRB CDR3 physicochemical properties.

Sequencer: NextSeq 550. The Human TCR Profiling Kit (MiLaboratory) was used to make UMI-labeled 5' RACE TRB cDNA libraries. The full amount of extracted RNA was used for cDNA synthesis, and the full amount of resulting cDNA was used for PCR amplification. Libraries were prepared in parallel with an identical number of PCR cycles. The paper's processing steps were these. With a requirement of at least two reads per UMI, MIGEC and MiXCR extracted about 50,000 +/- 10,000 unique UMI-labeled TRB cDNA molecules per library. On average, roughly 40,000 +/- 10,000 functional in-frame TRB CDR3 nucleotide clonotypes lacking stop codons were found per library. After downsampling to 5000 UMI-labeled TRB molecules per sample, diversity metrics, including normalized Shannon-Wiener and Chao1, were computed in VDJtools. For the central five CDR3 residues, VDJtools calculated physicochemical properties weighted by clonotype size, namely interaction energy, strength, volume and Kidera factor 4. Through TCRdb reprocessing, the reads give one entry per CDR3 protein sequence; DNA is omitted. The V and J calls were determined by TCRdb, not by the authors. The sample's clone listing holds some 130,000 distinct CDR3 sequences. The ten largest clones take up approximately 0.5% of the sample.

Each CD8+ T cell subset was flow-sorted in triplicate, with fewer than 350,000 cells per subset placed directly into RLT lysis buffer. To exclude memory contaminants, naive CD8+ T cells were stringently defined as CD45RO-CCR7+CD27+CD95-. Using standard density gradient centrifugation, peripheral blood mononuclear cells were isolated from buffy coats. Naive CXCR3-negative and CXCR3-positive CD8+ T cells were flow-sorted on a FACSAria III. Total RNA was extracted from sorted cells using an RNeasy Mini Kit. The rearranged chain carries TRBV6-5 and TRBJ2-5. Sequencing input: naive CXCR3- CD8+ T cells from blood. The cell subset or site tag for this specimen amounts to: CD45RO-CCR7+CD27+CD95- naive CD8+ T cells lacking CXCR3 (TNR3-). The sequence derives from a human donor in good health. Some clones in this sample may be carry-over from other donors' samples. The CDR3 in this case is CASSLYRIQETQYF.